The clone carrying this T cell receptor (beta chain) was seen many times. As yet, its antigen is unknown. The sample belongs to a study of identical twins. The germline V gene has CDR1 SGHKS and CDR2 YYEKEE (reference sequence). J lost 4 bases, V lost 4 bases, and 8 bases had no gene match. CDR3 size: 17 residues. Unique molecular identifiers were present on cDNA, and template switching added a universal primer site. TCRdb itself ran the 5' RACE reads through MiXCR, one entry per CDR3 protein. The profile shows roughly 250,000 distinct CDR3 sequences, about an eighth of them singletons. Findings and caveats of the study: Out-of-frame alpha sequences common to twins were enriched for low generation probability.

This TCR derives from a woman aged 18-29 years in good health. This chain joins TRBV5-5 and TRBJ2-3, with 14 bases that match TRBD2. The source material was memory (CD45RO+) T cells sorted from blood. The CDR3 here is CASSRLAGGPSADTQYF. In DNA form, the CDR3 reads TGTGCCAGCAGCCGACTAGCGGGGGGGCCGAGCGCAGATACGCAGTATTTT.